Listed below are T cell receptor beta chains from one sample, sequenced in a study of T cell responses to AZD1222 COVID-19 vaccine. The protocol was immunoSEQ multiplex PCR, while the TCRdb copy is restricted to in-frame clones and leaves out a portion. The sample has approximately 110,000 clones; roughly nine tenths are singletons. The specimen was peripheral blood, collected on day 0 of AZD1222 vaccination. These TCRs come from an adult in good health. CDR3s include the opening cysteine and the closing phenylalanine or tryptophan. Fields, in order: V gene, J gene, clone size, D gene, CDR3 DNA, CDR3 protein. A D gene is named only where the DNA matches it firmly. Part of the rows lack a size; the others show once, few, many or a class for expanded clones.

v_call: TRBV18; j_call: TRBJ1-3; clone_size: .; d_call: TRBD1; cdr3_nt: TGTGCCAGCTCCCCTGGGACAGGGAGTGGAAACACCATATATTTT; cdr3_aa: CASSPGTGSGNTIYF
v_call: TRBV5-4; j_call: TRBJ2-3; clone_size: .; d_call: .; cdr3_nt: TGTGCCAGCAGCGCCTGGAATAACAGGGTTGAGGGAGATACGCAGTATTTT; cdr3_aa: CASSAWNNRVEGDTQYF
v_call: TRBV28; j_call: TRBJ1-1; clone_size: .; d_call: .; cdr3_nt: TGTGCCAGCAGTTACAGGGTCAACACTGAAGCTTTCTTT; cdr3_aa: CASSYRVNTEAFF
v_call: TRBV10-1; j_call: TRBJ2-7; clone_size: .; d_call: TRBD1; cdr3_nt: TGCGCCATCAAGGACAGGTCTTGCTACTACGAGCAGTACTTC; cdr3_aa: CAIKDRSCYYEQYF
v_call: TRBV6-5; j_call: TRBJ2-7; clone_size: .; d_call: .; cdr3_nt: TGTGCCAGCAGTTACGCGAGGGGAAGCTCCTACGAGCAGTACTTC; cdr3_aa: CASSYARGSSYEQYF
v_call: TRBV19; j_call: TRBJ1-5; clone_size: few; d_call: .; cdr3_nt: TGTGCCAGTAGTATTGGGGAGAGTTACCTATCGCCCCAGCATTTT; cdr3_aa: CASSIGESYLSPQHF
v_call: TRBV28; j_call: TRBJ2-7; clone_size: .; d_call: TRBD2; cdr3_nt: TGTGCCAGCAGTTTACCGGGGACTAGCGGGAGCTACGAGCAGTACTTC; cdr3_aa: CASSLPGTSGSYEQYF
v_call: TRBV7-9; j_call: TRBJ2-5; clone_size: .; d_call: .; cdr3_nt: TGTGCCAGCAGCCCCCCTGGCTGGGGCCCCCAAGAGACCCAGTACTTC; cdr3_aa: CASSPPGWGPQETQYF
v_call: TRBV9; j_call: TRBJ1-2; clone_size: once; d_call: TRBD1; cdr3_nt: TGTGCCAGCAGCGTAGTCCCAGGGGGAGGCGGCTACACCTTC; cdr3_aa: CASSVVPGGGGYTF
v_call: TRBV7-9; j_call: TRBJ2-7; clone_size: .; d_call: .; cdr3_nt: TGTGCCAGCAGCCCTCCAAGACAGAGCTACGAGCAGTACTTC; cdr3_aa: CASSPPRQSYEQYF
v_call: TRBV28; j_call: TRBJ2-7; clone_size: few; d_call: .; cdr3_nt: TGTGCCAGCAGTTTACAGAACTACGAGCAGTACTTC; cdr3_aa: CASSLQNYEQYF
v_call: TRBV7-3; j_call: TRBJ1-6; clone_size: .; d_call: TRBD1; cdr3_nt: TGTGCCAGCAGCAGGGGCGACAGGGTCTCACCCCTCCACTTT; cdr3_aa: CASSRGDRVSPLHF
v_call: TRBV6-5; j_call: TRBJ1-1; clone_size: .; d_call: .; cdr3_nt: TGTGCCAGCAAATCCAACTTCGATGGGACTGAAGCTTTCTTT; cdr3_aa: CASKSNFDGTEAFF
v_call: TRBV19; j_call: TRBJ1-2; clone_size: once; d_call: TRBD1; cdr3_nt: TGTGCCAGTAGTATTTTCGGACAGGGGGCGTTTGGGAGTGGCTACACCTTC; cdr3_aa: CASSIFGQGAFGSGYTF
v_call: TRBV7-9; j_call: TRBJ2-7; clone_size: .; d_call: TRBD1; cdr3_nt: TGTGCCAGCAGCTCCGACAGGGTACCCGAGCAGTACTTC; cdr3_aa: CASSSDRVPEQYF
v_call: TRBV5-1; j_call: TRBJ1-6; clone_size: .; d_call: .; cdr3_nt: TGCGCCAGCAGCTCGGGCCCCATTAAAGGTTCACCCCTCCACTTT; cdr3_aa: CASSSGPIKGSPLHF
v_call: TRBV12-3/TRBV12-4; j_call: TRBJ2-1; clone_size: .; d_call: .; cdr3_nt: TGTGCCAGCAGTTGGGAGTACAATGAGCAGTTCTTC; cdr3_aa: CASSWEYNEQFF
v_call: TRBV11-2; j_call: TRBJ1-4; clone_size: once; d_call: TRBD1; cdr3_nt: TGTGCCAGCAGCTTGGGAAACCGGGACAGGGACGAAAAACTGTTTTTT; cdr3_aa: CASSLGNRDRDEKLFF
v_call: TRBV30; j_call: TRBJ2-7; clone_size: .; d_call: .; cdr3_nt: TGTGCCTGGAGTACGCCGTTAGGGGTGGGTTACGAGCAGTACTTC; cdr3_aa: CAWSTPLGVGYEQYF
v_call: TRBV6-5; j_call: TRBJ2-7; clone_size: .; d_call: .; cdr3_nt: TGTGCCAGCAGTTACTCGAGAGTCAGACTGTACGAGCAGTACTTC; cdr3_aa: CASSYSRVRLYEQYF
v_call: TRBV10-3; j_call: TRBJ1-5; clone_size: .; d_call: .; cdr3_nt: TGTGCCATCAGTGAGATTAATCAGCCCCAGCATTTT; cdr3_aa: CAISEINQPQHF
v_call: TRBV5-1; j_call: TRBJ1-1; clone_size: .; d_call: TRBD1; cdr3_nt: TGCGCCAGCAGCCGCATGGACAGGACTGAAGCTTTCTTT; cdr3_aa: CASSRMDRTEAFF
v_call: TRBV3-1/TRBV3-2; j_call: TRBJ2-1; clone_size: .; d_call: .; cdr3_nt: TGTGCCAGCAGCCAAGATCTTGGGGTTGCTGAGCAGTTCTTC; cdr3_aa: CASSQDLGVAEQFF
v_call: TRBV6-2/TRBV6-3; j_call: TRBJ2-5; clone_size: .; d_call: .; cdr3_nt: TGTGCCAGCAGTTACGTCGGCCAGCAAGAGACCCAGTACTTC; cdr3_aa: CASSYVGQQETQYF
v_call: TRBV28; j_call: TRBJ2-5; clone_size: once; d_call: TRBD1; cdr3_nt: TGTGCCAGCAGTCCAGATCCCCCAGGGGGCGGAGAGACCCAGTACTTC; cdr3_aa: CASSPDPPGGGETQYF